These T cell receptor beta chains were read from a single sample in a study of T cells in Graves' hyperthyroidism and ophthalmopathy. MiXCR, run by TCRdb on the multiplex PCR reads, gives a single entry per CDR3 protein. The table has approximately 480,000 distinct CDR3 sequences, roughly 20% seen once. Sequencing input: blood. These receptor sequences come from a man between 18 and 35 years old with Graves' hyperthyroidism. Both conserved end residues are part of each CDR3. A D gene is named only where the DNA matches it firmly. Size is omitted from some rows. Given values are once, few, many or a class for expanded clones.

J | D | size | V | DNA | CDR3
TRBJ2-1 | TRBD2 | few | TRBV12-3/TRBV12-4 | TGTGCCAGCAGCCCCTCCCAACTAGCGGGGGGGCGGAATGAGCAGTTCTTC | CASSPSQLAGGRNEQFF
TRBJ1-1 | . | many | TRBV2 | TGTGCCAGCAGGATAACACCCATCCTTGAAGCTTTCTTT | CASRITPILEAFF
TRBJ1-2 | TRBD1 | many | TRBV12-3/TRBV12-4 | TGTGCCAGCACCGGGACAGGTTGGTCAGGCTACACCTTC | CASTGTGWSGYTF
TRBJ1-1 | . | many | TRBV13 | TGTGCCAGCAGCGCAGGTGGCTTGAACACTGAAGCTTTCTTT | CASSAGGLNTEAFF
TRBJ2-5 | TRBD1 | few | TRBV27 | TGTGCCAGCAGTTGGGGGACAGGTCAAGAGACCCAGTACTTC | CASSWGTGQETQYF
TRBJ1-5 | . | many | TRBV12-3/TRBV12-4 | TGTGCCAGCAGTAAAGGGGTCCTTAGCAATCAGCCCCAGCATTTT | CASSKGVLSNQPQHF
TRBJ1-2 | . | many | TRBV20-1 | TGCAGTGCTGAGGTTGGGACGGAAGCGGGTGGCTACACCTTC | CSAEVGTEAGGYTF
TRBJ2-5 | TRBD2 | . | TRBV4-1 | TGCGCCAGCACCCCGCTTGGTGCGGGGGGGCTGAAGACCCAGTACTTC | CASTPLGAGGLKTQYF
TRBJ1-3 | . | many | TRBV28 | TGTGCCAGCAGTTTACAGGGTTTCCGAAACACCATATATTTT | CASSLQGFRNTIYF
TRBJ1-2 | . | many | TRBV20-1 | TGCAGTGCCCCCGCATTGGCGGGCCATGGCTACACCTTC | CSAPALAGHGYTF
TRBJ2-7 | . | many | TRBV7-8 | TGTGCCAGCAGCTCCCGGACGGGAAGCTCCTACGAGCAGTACTTC | CASSSRTGSSYEQYF
TRBJ1-6 | . | many | TRBV6-1 | TGTGCCAGCAGTGAAGAGGGTGCTTCACCCCTCCACTTT | CASSEEGASPLHF
TRBJ1-1 | . | many | TRBV10-3 | TGTGCCATCAGGAGGGTTGATACTGAAGCTTTCTTT | CAIRRVDTEAFF
TRBJ1-2 | . | few | TRBV6-1 | TGTTCCAGCAGTGAAAGGGTCTTAGCTGACTATGGCTACACCTTC | CSSSERVLADYGYTF
TRBJ2-5 | . | . | TRBV6-5 | TGTGCCAGCAGTTGGGCTCTAGGAGAGACCCAGTACTTC | CASSWALGETQYF
TRBJ2-3 | . | many | TRBV10-3 | TGTGCCCATTCTCCGGGACAAAGCACAGATACGCAGTATTTT | CAHSPGQSTDTQYF
TRBJ2-3 | TRBD2 | . | TRBV12-3/TRBV12-4 | TGTGCCAGCAGTTTAGCGCTAGCACTAGCGTCTAGCACAGATACGCAGTATTTT | CASSLALALASSTDTQYF
TRBJ2-5 | . | once | TRBV11-1 | TGTGCCAGCAGCTTAGAAGGGTGGCGCGACTCGCGAGAGACCCAGTACTTC | CASSLEGWRDSRETQYF
TRBJ2-7 | . | . | TRBV7-8 | TGTGCCAGCAGCTTAGAATTAACGGGCGAGCAGTACTTC | CASSLELTGEQYF
TRBJ1-5 | TRBD1 | many | TRBV15 | TGTGCCACCAGCAGTGCAGACAGGGCGCTTCGGCCCCAGCATTTT | CATSSADRALRPQHF
TRBJ2-7 | . | many | TRBV27 | TGTGCCAGCAGCGTCAGGGTTTCCTACGAGCAGTACTTC | CASSVRVSYEQYF
TRBJ1-5 | . | many | TRBV6-5 | TGTGCCAGCAGTTACTCGTTGTCCCCCAGGGGCGATCAGCCCCAGCATTTT | CASSYSLSPRGDQPQHF
TRBJ1-2 | . | . | TRBV6-1 | TGTGCCAGCAGTGGAGGGTCAGCGGACTATGGCTACACCTTC | CASSGGSADYGYTF
TRBJ2-7 | TRBD1 | . | TRBV27 | TGTGCCAGCAGTACAAACCGACAGGGGGCTGGGGAGCAGTACTTC | CASSTNRQGAGEQYF
TRBJ2-5 | TRBD2 | many | TRBV6-1 | TGTGCCAGCAGGGGACTACCAGTAGAGACCCAGTACTTC | CASRGLPVETQYF
TRBJ2-7 | . | many | TRBV6-1 | TGTGCCAGCAGCCGGGGGGCACGAATACGCGAGCAGTACTTC | CASSRGARIREQYF
TRBJ1-3 | . | . | TRBV12-3/TRBV12-4 | TGTGCCAGCAGTCAACAGGGTAGAAACACCATATATTTT | CASSQQGRNTIYF
TRBJ2-3 | . | . | TRBV19 | TGTGCCAGTAGTATTTCGGCTAGTGGTGTGAAAAATACGCAGTATTTT | CASSISASGVKNTQYF
TRBJ2-2 | TRBD1 | many | TRBV2 | TGTGCCAGCAGCAACGGGATGGGCAGGGGGACCGGGGAGCTGTTTTTT | CASSNGMGRGTGELFF
TRBJ1-1 | TRBD1 | many | TRBV6-1 | TGTGCCAGCAGTGATAGGGGGCTGACGGAAGCTTTCTTT | CASSDRGLTEAFF
TRBJ1-6 | TRBD1 | many | TRBV20-1 | TGCAGTGCTAGCGGGACAGGAGATTCACCCCTCCACTTT | CSASGTGDSPLHF
TRBJ2-3 | . | . | TRBV11-2 | TGTGCCAGCAGCGCCCGAGATACGCAGTATTTT | CASSARDTQYF
TRBJ1-1 | TRBD1 | many | TRBV6-2/TRBV6-3 | TGTGCCAGCAGTTACCCCCCGGGACAGGGGGACACTGAAGCTTTCTTT | CASSYPPGQGDTEAFF
TRBJ1-5 | . | many | TRBV12-3/TRBV12-4 | TGTGCCAGCAGTTGGGGAGGGACTCAGCCCCAGCATTTT | CASSWGGTQPQHF
TRBJ2-7 | . | many | TRBV27 | TGTGCCAGCAGTCCGCCCGGGGGCGAGCAGTACTTC | CASSPPGGEQYF
TRBJ1-5 | . | . | TRBV27 | TGTGCCAGCAGAACGAGGGGTTATAGCAATCAGCCCCAGCATTTT | CASRTRGYSNQPQHF
TRBJ2-5 | . | many | TRBV15 | TGTGCCACCAGCAGAGGTCCGGAGACCCAGTACTTC | CATSRGPETQYF
TRBJ1-6 | . | many | TRBV11-2 | TGTGCCAGCAGCGAGACAGGTTGGGGAATTAGATCACCCCTCCACTTT | CASSETGWGIRSPLHF
TRBJ1-1 | . | many | TRBV5-1 | TGCGCCAGCAGCTTCTTCGGGGGGGATGGCACTGAAGCTTTCTTT | CASSFFGGDGTEAFF
TRBJ1-5 | . | . | TRBV6-1 | TGTGCCAGCAGTGCACGGGTAATGTATCAGCCTCAGCATTTT | CASSARVMYQPQHF
TRBJ2-7 | . | many | TRBV7-9 | TGTGCCAGCAGCTTTTCTCCACACAGGGTGTCCTACGAGCAGTACTTC | CASSFSPHRVSYEQYF
TRBJ2-5 | . | few | TRBV27 | TGTGCCAGCAGCACGAGCCGGCCGCCAGGGTCCCAGTACTTC | CASSTSRPPGSQYF
TRBJ1-1 | . | many | TRBV3-1 | TGTGCCACCACCCGAGGGGGAGCCTACACTGAAGCTTTCTTT | CATTRGGAYTEAFF
TRBJ1-5 | TRBD1 | many | TRBV12-3/TRBV12-4 | TGCGCCAGCAGCTTGGGACAGGGCCAGCCCCAGCATTTT | CASSLGQGQPQHF
TRBJ1-5 | TRBD1 | many | TRBV28 | TGTGCCAGCAGTTCCAGGGGGCTACGTGGCAATCAGCCCCAGCATTTT | CASSSRGLRGNQPQHF
TRBJ1-5 | . | once | TRBV27 | TGTGCCAGCAGTTTATCCCTCAGGGGCAATCAGCCCCAGCATTTT | CASSLSLRGNQPQHF
TRBJ1-5 | . | . | TRBV28 | TGTGCCAGCAGGGCGCCGGGGCCACAGAGCAATCAGCCCCAGCATTTT | CASRAPGPQSNQPQHF
TRBJ2-2 | TRBD2 | . | TRBV19 | TGTGCCAGTAGTATAGTAGCGGGGGTCACCGGGGAGCTGTTTTTT | CASSIVAGVTGELFF